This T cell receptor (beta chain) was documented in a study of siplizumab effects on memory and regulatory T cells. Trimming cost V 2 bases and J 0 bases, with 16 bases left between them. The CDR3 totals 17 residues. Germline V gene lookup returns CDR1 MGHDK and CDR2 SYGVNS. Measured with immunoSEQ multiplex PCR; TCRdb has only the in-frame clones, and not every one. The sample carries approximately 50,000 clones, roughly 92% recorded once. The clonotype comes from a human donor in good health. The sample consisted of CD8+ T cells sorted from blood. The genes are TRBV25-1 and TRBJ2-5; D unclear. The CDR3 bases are TGTGCCAGCAGTGAACGACTCATGGACCCGTACCAAGAGACCCAGTACTTC. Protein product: CASSERLMDPYQETQYF.